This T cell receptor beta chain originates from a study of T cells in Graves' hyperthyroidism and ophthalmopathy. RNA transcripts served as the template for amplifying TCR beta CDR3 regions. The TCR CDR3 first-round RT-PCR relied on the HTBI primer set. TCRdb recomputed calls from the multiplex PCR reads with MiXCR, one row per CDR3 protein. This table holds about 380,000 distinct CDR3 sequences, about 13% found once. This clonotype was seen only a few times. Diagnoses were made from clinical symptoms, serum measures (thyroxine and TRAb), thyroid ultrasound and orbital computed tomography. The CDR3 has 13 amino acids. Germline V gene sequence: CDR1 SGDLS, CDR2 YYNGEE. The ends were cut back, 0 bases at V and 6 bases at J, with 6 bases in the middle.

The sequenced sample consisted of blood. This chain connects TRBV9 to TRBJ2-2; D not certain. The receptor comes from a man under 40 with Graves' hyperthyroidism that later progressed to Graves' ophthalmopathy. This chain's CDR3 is CASSVGGSGELFF. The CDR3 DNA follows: TGTGCCAGCAGCGTAGGAGGCTCCGGGGAGCTGTTTTTT.